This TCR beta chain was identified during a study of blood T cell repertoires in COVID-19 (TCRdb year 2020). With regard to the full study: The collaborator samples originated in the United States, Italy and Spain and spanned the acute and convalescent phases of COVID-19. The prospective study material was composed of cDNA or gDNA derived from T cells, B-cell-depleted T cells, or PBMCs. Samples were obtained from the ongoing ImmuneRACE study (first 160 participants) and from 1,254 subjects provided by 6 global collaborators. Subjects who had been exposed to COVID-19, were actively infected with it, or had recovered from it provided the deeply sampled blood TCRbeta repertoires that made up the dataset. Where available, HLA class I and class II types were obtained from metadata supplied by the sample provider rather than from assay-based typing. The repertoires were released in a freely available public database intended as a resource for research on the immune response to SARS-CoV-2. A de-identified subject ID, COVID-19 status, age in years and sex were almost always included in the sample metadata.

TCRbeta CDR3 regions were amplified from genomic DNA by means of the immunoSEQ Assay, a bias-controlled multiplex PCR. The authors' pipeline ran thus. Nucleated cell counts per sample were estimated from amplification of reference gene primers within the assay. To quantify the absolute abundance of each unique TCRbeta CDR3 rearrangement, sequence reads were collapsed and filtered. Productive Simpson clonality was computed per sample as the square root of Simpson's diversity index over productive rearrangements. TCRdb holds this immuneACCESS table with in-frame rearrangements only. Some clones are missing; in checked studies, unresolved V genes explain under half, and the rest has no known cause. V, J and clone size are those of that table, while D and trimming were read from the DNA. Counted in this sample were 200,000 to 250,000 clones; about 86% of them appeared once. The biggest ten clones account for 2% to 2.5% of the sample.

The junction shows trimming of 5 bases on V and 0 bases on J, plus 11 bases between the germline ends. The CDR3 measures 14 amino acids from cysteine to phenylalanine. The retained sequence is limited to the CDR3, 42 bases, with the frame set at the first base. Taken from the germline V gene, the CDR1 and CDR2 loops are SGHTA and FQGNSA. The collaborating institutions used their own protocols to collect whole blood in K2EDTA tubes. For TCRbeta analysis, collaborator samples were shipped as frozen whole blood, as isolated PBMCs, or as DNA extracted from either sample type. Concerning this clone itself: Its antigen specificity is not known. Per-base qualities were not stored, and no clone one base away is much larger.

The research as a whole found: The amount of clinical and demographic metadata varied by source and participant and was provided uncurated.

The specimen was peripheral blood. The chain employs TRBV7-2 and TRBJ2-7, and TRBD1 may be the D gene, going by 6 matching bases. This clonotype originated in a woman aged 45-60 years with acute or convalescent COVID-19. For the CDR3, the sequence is CASSPDSPSYEQYF. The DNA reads TGTGCCAGCAGCCCGGACAGCCCCTCCTACGAGCAGTACTTC.